The 24 T cell receptor beta chains below were found in one sample sequenced in a study of cytotoxic CD8 clonotypes in ibrutinib-treated CLL. Only in-frame clones appear in the TCRdb table, and some are missing; sequencing was by immunoSEQ multiplex PCR. The repertoire holds about 140,000 clones, more than 70% seen once, with approximately 7.6% in the top ten. This sample comprised PBMCs, obtained after 36 months of ibrutinib treatment. These receptors originate from a human donor with chronic lymphocytic leukemia.

This chain uses TRBV19 with TRBJ1-5; perhaps TRBD1 as D (5 bases). V shed 3 bases and J shed 3 bases, with 12 bases lying between them. This CDR3 has 15 amino acids. The germline V gene encodes CDR1 LNHDA and CDR2 SQIVND (reference sequence). The CDR3 bases are TGTGCCAGTAGTATTCTCCGGGACTACAATCAGCCCCAGCATTTT. This gives the protein CASSILRDYNQPQHF.

The chain couples TRBV15 to TRBJ2-5; 12 bases line up with TRBD2. The end of the DNA fits TRBJ2-7 better, so the J call may be wrong. Per the germline V gene, CDR1 is LNHNV and CDR2 is YYDKDF (reference sequence). The length of the CDR3 is 16 residues. The DNA of the CDR3 is TGTGCCACCAGCAGAATCCTAGCGGGAGGGCCCCACGAGCAGTACTTC. Translation: CATSRILAGGPHEQYF.

This clone occurred once. The rearrangement uses TRBV27 and TRBJ2-7; D is possibly TRBD2 (6 bases). Germline loops: CDR1 MNHEY, CDR2 SMNVEV (reference sequence). The V and J ends lost 3 bases and 3 bases respectively, with 12 bases between them. CDR3 size: 14 residues. The CDR3 DNA is TGTGCCAGCAGTTTGGGCGGGACCGGCTACGAGCAGTACTTC. Encoded protein: CASSLGGTGYEQYF.

The V gene is TRBV11-2, the J gene TRBJ1-1; D gene unclear. Trimming shortened V by 1 base and J by 11 bases, and 11 bases separated the two germline ends. CDR1 and CDR2 from the germline V gene are SGHAT and FQNNGV. The CDR3 spans 12 residues. The DNA for the CDR3 is TGTGCCAGCAGCTTAGGTCGAGTGGCGGCTTTCTTT. This translates into CASSLGRVAAFF. The variable domain in full, completed from reference TRBV11-2 and TRBJ1-1, reads EAGVAQSPRYKIIEKRQSVAFWCNPISGHATLYWYQQILGQGPKLLIQFQNNGVVDDSQLPKDRFSAERLKGVDSTLKIQPAKLEDSAVYLCASSLGRVAAFFGQGTRLTVV.

The V call is TRBV7-6, the J call TRBJ2-7; D might be TRBD1 or TRBD2, each matching 5 bases. V was trimmed by 3 bases and J by 6 bases, leaving 12 bases between them. CDR1 and CDR2 from the germline V gene are SGHVS and FNYEAQ. CDR3 length: 13 residues. The CDR3 loop is CASSLGVLGEQYF. In nucleotides, the CDR3 is TGTGCCAGCAGCTTGGGGGTATTGGGCGAGCAGTACTTC.

This chain connects TRBV19 to TRBJ2-2, with D uncertain. Germline V CDR1 and CDR2: LNHDA, SQIVND (reference sequence). This CDR3 is 14 amino acids long. Trimming removed 3 bases from V and 1 base from J, with 6 bases in between. CDR3 nucleotides: TGTGCCAGTAGTATTGGCAGGAACACCGGGGAGCTGTTTTTT. This gives the protein CASSIGRNTGELFF.

The V call is TRBV28, the J call TRBJ2-7; possible D gene TRBD2, 5 bases. The germline CDR1 and CDR2 sequences are MDHEN and SYDVKM. With 5 bases removed from V and 2 bases from J, the gap between germline ends came to 16 bases. This CDR3 has 15 amino acids. CDR3 in amino acids: CASSPRGAPPYEQYF. The CDR3 nucleotides are TGTGCCAGCAGTCCACGGGGAGCGCCCCCCTACGAGCAGTACTTC.

The J gene is TRBJ2-3, the V gene TRBV10-2; D unresolved. This CDR3 comprises 15 residues. V was shortened by 1 base and J by 2 bases, with 10 bases between the two germline ends. The germline V gene has CDR1 WSHSY and CDR2 SAAADI. DNA of the CDR3: TGCGCCAGCAGTGAGTATTCGGGTTACACAGATACGCAGTATTTT. This codes for CASSEYSGYTDTQYF.

This clone was counted once. V usage is TRBV19 and J usage is TRBJ2-1; perhaps TRBD2 as D (5 bases). This CDR3 contains 13 residues. Trimming removed 2 bases from V and 4 bases from J, with 6 bases in between. CDR1 and CDR2 (germline): LNHDA, SQIVND (reference sequence). The CDR3 nucleotides read TGTGCCAGTAGTATACGGGGTTACAATGAGCAGTTCTTC. It codes for CASSIRGYNEQFF.

This clone has only a few counts. J is TRBJ1-1 and V is TRBV7-9, with 7 bases matching TRBD1. The CDR3 sequence is 12 residues long. Per germline, CDR1 SEHNR and CDR2 FQNEAQ (reference sequence). The V gene end was trimmed by 1 base and the J gene end by 9 bases; junction bases not matched to a gene: 2. CDR3 amino acids: CASSLERGQAFF. CDR3 sequence (DNA): TGTGCCAGCAGCTTAGAGAGGGGGCAAGCTTTCTTT. Using reference TRBV7-9 and TRBJ1-1 for the parts outside the CDR3, the full variable domain is DTGVSQNPRHKITKRGQNVTFRCDPISEHNRLYWYRQTLGQGPEFLTYFQNEAQLEKSRLLSDRFSAERPKGSFSTLEIQRTEQGDSAMYLCASSLERGQAFFGQGTRLTVV.

This chain joins TRBV5-1 and TRBJ1-4; a possible D gene is TRBD1 (6 bases). CDR1 and CDR2 from the germline V gene are SGHRS and YFSETQ. V was clipped by 1 base and J by 8 bases, with 15 bases between them. The CDR3 covers 15 residues. The CDR3 region is CASSLNPGAGEKLFF. The DNA of the CDR3 is TGCGCCAGCAGCTTGAATCCGGGGGCAGGGGAAAAACTGTTTTTT.

This clone was seen a few times. The chain couples TRBV6-4 to TRBJ1-1; D not certain. In germline, CDR1 is MRHNA, CDR2 SNTAGT. V dropped 4 bases and J dropped 1 base, with 7 bases sitting between them. The CDR3 is 13 amino acids. CDR3 DNA: TGTGCCAGCAGTGTGTCCCCGAACACTGAAGCTTTCTTT. Translation gives CASSVSPNTEAFF.

This clone was counted a few times. The genes are TRBV28 and TRBJ1-2; 8 nucleotides align to TRBD1. Germline V gene data show CDR1 as MDHEN and CDR2 as SYDVKM. CDR3 length: 12 amino acids. J was trimmed by 7 bases and V by 8 bases; bases with no gene match: 6. As DNA, the CDR3 is TGTGCCAGCGTCAGCAGGGGGCCTGGCTACACCTTC. Amino acids: CASVSRGPGYTF.

This sequence joins TRBV6-5 and TRBJ2-7; 10 bases are shared with TRBD1. Germline lookup yields CDR1 MNHEY and CDR2 SVGAGI. The length of the CDR3 is 14 residues. The trim removed 6 bases at V and 6 bases at J, leaving 8 bases unmatched. The CDR3 region is CASSWDRGSSEQYF. The CDR3 DNA is TGTGCCAGCAGCTGGGACAGGGGTTCATCCGAGCAGTACTTC.

This clone has only one observation. CDR3 coding DNA: TGCGCCAGCAGCCAGACTGGCGAGGGGTCAACCCAGTACTTC. Translating gives CASSQTGEGSTQYF. The J gene is TRBJ2-5, the V gene TRBV5-1; D possibly uses TRBD1 or TRBD2 (5 bases each). Germline-derived CDR1 and CDR2 are SGHRS and YFSETQ. The CDR3 totals 14 residues. V was trimmed by 4 bases and J by 8 bases, leaving 18 bases between them.

J is TRBJ2-3 and V is TRBV2; TRBD1 matches at 12 bases. This CDR3 has 17 amino acids. Unmatched junction bases numbered 8, after V lost 2 bases and J lost 5 bases. CDR1 and CDR2 (germline): SNHLY, FYNNEI. The CDR3: CASSESPGTGGEDTQYF. The CDR3 DNA follows: TGTGCCAGCAGTGAATCCCCCGGGACAGGGGGCGAAGATACGCAGTATTTT.

This clone showed up just a few times. The rearrangement links TRBV7-9 to TRBJ1-2; no firm D call. Germline V gene data show CDR1 as SEHNR and CDR2 as FQNEAQ (reference sequence). V lost 0 bases and J 5 bases, leaving 7 bases between the germline ends. The CDR3 runs to 13 residues. Written as DNA, the CDR3 is TGTGCCAGCAGCTTAGCTAGTGGGTATGGCTACACCTTC. This translates into CASSLASGYGYTF.

The V gene is TRBV6-1, the J gene TRBJ2-7; D gene unclear. CDR1 and CDR2 (germline): MNHNS, SASEGT. V shed 2 bases and J shed 4 bases, with 9 bases lying between them. This CDR3 has 13 amino acids. The CDR3 sequence is CASSELMGYEQYF. The CDR3, as DNA: TGTGCCAGCAGTGAATTGATGGGTTACGAGCAGTACTTC.

V is TRBV2 and J is TRBJ2-2; tentatively, D is TRBD1 (6 bases). Germline-derived CDR1 and CDR2 are SNHLY and FYNNEI. V was cut by 4 bases and J by 6 bases, with 12 bases left in between. The CDR3 runs 14 residues. The DNA of the CDR3 is TGTGCCAGCAGTGTCGACAGGTTCTCCGGGGAGCTGTTTTTT. It is translated as CASSVDRFSGELFF. The variable domain in full, with the rest retrieved from reference TRBV2 and TRBJ2-2, is EPEVTQTPSHQVTQMGQEVILRCVPISNHLYFYWYRQILGQKVEFLVSFYNNEISEKSEIFDDQFSVERPDGSNFTLKIRSTKLEDSAMYFCASSVDRFSGELFFGEGSRLTVL.

This CDR3 is CASSFGTNTGELFF. The CDR3 bases are TGTGCCAGCAGCTTTGGCACTAACACCGGGGAGCTGTTTTTT. V gene TRBV7-9 combines with J gene TRBJ2-2; D not resolved. This CDR3 has 14 amino acids. The V gene lost 3 bases and the J gene lost 2 bases, with 7 bases spanning the gap. The germline CDR1 and CDR2 sequences are SEHNR and FQNEAQ (reference sequence).

V usage is TRBV30 and J usage is TRBJ1-5; D perhaps matches TRBD1 (5 bases). CDR3 length: 16 residues. Germline CDR1 and CDR2: GTSNPN and SVGIG (reference sequence). Trimming left V 3 bases short and J 0 bases short, with 15 bases between. This chain's CDR3 is CAWSDDNRYSNQPQHF. The DNA of the CDR3 is TGTGCCTGGAGCGACGATAACAGGTATAGCAATCAGCCCCAGCATTTT.

This clone was recorded only once. The chain couples TRBV19 to TRBJ1-4; 8 bases are a match to TRBD1. This CDR3 region has 14 residues. The germline gives CDR1 LNHDA, CDR2 SQIVND (reference sequence). Trimming removed 3 bases from V and 4 bases from J; junction bases left unmatched: 1. The CDR3 loop is CASSIGQGNEKLFF. In nucleotides, the CDR3 is TGTGCCAGTAGTATCGGACAGGGTAATGAAAAACTGTTTTTT.

V and J are TRBV18 and TRBJ1-3, with TRBD1 identical over 7 bases. Looked up from germline, CDR1 is KGHSH and CDR2 is LQKENI. Trimming at V came to 6 bases and at J to 0 bases, leaving 8 bases not matched to a gene. The CDR3 contains 16 residues. The CDR3 sequence is CASSPPGQFSGNTIYF. Written as DNA, the CDR3 is TGTGCCAGCTCCCCTCCGGGACAGTTCTCTGGAAACACCATATATTTT. Looking up the rest from reference TRBV18 and TRBJ1-3 gives the full variable domain: NAGVMQNPRHLVRRRGQEARLRCSPMKGHSHVYWYRQLPEEGLKFMVYLQKENIIDESGMPKERFSAEFPKEGPSILRIQQVVRGDSAAYFCASSPPGQFSGNTIYFGEGSWLTVV.

This chain uses TRBV18 with TRBJ1-1; D possibly corresponds to TRBD1 (5 bases). The germline gives CDR1 KGHSH, CDR2 LQKENI. V dropped 4 bases and J dropped 6 bases, with 12 bases sitting between them. The CDR3 length is 13 residues. The CDR3 loop is CASSLMGDAEAFF. The CDR3 DNA is TGTGCCAGCTCACTAATGGGGGACGCTGAAGCTTTCTTT.